Following are 32 T cell receptor beta chains from one sample sequenced in a study of preoperative IRX-2 immunotherapy in early breast cancer. The sample's treatment: preoperative locoregional IRX-2 cytokine immunotherapy. The protocol was immunoSEQ multiplex PCR, while the TCRdb copy is restricted to in-frame clones and leaves out a portion. The profile shows 43,000 or so clones, 85% to 95% of them singletons. The starting material was tumor tissue, obtained after IRX-2 immunotherapy. The receptors derive from a human donor with breast cancer.

V is TRBV7-9 and J is TRBJ2-7, with 9 bases aligning to TRBD2. This CDR3 is 14 amino acids long. From germline, CDR1 is SEHNR and CDR2 FQNEAQ (reference sequence). The trim removed 8 bases at V and 7 bases at J, leaving 12 bases unmatched. For the CDR3, the DNA is TGTGCCAGCGCGGGGGGGACGGCCAGTTGGGAGCAGTACTTC. Its translation is CASAGGTASWEQYF.

This clone was seen once. The chain joins TRBV21-1 to TRBJ2-4; the table calls TRBD2, which could not be checked here. TRBV21-1 is noted as a pseudogene. CDR3 length equals 21 residues. In DNA, the CDR3 is TGTGCCAGCAGCCAAGAAGCTCGGGGGCTAGCGGGGGTGGTACCAAAAAACATTCAGTACTTC. This codes for CASSQEARGLAGVVPKNIQYF.

This sequence joins TRBV5-1 and TRBJ1-1; the match to TRBD1 covers 7 bases. CDR1 is SGHRS and CDR2 is YFSETQ in the germline V gene. The CDR3 extends over 17 amino acids. V lost 1 base, J lost 4 bases, and 13 bases stayed unmatched. The DNA of the CDR3 is TGCGCCAGCAGCTTGCAATACCAGCAGGGGGTTGGCACTGAAGCTTTCTTT. This gives the protein CASSLQYQQGVGTEAFF. The full variable domain, its missing parts supplied by reference TRBV5-1 and TRBJ1-1, is KAGVTQTPRYLIKTRGQQVTLSCSPISGHRSVSWYQQTPGQGLQFLFEYFSETQRNKGNFPGRFSGRQFSNSRSEMNVSTLELGDSALYLCASSLQYQQGVGTEAFFGQGTRLTVV.

The CDR3 nucleotides are TGTGCCAGCAGAATGGACAGGCGGGGAGAGACCCAGTACTTC. It translates to CASRMDRRGETQYF. V is TRBV28 and J is TRBJ2-5, with D maybe TRBD1 (7 bases). The V end was cut by 6 bases, the J end by 4 bases, with 15 bases between. CDR1 and CDR2 (germline): MDHEN, SYDVKM. The CDR3 spans 14 residues.

The rearrangement joins TRBV5-6 to TRBJ1-2, with D tentatively TRBD1 (6 bases). Trimming cost V 1 base and J 0 bases, with 10 bases left between them. The germline V gene encodes CDR1 SGHDT and CDR2 YYEEEE. This CDR3 spans 15 amino acids. The CDR3 protein is CASSLWTATNYGYTF. The DNA of the CDR3 is TGTGCCAGCAGCTTGTGGACAGCGACTAACTATGGCTACACCTTC.

The chain joins TRBV21-1 to TRBJ1-2. TRBV21-1 is an annotated pseudogene. There are 14 residues in the CDR3. In DNA, the CDR3 is TGTGCCAGCAGCAAAGGGGAGGTTTGGTATGGCTACACCTTC. This translates into CASSKGEVWYGYTF.

This chain uses TRBV5-1 with TRBJ2-6; unclear D gene. Trimming shortened V by 4 bases and J by 1 base, and 9 bases separated the two germline ends. This CDR3 contains 15 residues. Per the germline V gene, CDR1 is SGHRS and CDR2 is YFSETQ. Here the CDR3 DNA reads TGCGCCAGCAGCCTGCTAAGATCTGGGGCCAACGTCCTGACTTTC. Its protein is CASSLLRSGANVLTF.

The chain joins TRBV5-1 to TRBJ2-5; tentatively, D is TRBD1 (5 bases). Germline V gene lookup returns CDR1 SGHRS and CDR2 YFSETQ. The length of the CDR3 is 13 residues. The ends were cut back, 4 bases at V and 5 bases at J, with 12 bases in the middle. Here the CDR3 reads CASSIQGGETQYF. In DNA form, the CDR3 reads TGCGCCAGCAGCATTCAGGGTGGGGAGACCCAGTACTTC.

The rearrangement uses TRBV7-9 and TRBJ2-7; D is ambiguous. V gave up 3 bases and J gave up 0 bases, with 9 bases separating them. Per germline, CDR1 SEHNR and CDR2 FQNEAQ (reference sequence). The CDR3 runs to 14 residues. Here the CDR3 reads CASSFGRFSYEQYF. In nucleotides, the CDR3 is TGTGCCAGCAGCTTTGGCAGATTCTCCTACGAGCAGTACTTC. Full variable domain (missing parts from reference TRBV7-9 and TRBJ2-7): DTGVSQNPRHKITKRGQNVTFRCDPISEHNRLYWYRQTLGQGPEFLTYFQNEAQLEKSRLLSDRFSAERPKGSFSTLEIQRTEQGDSAMYLCASSFGRFSYEQYFGPGTRLTVT.

The chain couples TRBV7-2 to TRBJ1-4, with D uncertain. Per germline, CDR1 SGHTA and CDR2 FQGNSA. CDR3 length equals 15 residues. The V end was cut by 8 bases, the J end by 4 bases, with 17 bases between. The CDR3 sequence: CASGISGADNEKLFF. DNA of the CDR3: TGTGCCAGCGGAATAAGCGGTGCGGATAATGAAAAACTGTTTTTT.

The V and J genes are TRBV19 and TRBJ1-1; no clear D. V lost 5 bases and J 1 base, leaving 8 bases between the germline ends. Germline CDR1 LNHDA, CDR2 SQIVND (reference sequence). This CDR3 has 13 residues. This CDR3 is CASSFQRNTEAFF. The CDR3 nucleotides are TGTGCCAGTAGTTTCCAGAGGAACACTGAAGCTTTCTTT.

This clone has only one observation. V and J are TRBV29-1 and TRBJ1-2; the D is unclear. Between the trimmed V and J ends, which lost 2 bases and 5 bases, there was a span of 6 bases. The CDR3 runs 11 residues. Germline V gene data show CDR1 as SQVTM and CDR2 as ANQGSEA. This CDR3 is CSVETAYGYTF. CDR3 nucleotides: TGCAGCGTTGAAACAGCTTATGGCTACACCTTC. Combining the CDR3 with reference TRBV29-1 and TRBJ1-2 gives the whole variable domain SAVISQKPSRDICQRGTSLTIQCQVDSQVTMMFWYRQQPGQSLTLIATANQGSEATYESGFVIDKFPISRPNLTFSTLTVSNMSPEDSSIYLCSVETAYGYTFGSGTRLTVV.

This chain joins TRBV4-3 and TRBJ1-5, with no clear D. The V and J ends lost 0 bases and 7 bases respectively, with 10 bases between them. The CDR3 runs 14 residues. CDR1 LGHNA and CDR2 YSLEER come from the germline V gene. CDR3 residues: CASSQDIVGQPQHF. The CDR3 DNA sequence: TGCGCCAGCAGCCAAGACATTGTGGGGCAGCCCCAGCATTTT.

This sequence joins TRBV5-5 and TRBJ1-4; tentative D call: TRBD1 (5 bases). The V end was cut by 4 bases, the J end by 2 bases, with 12 bases between. The CDR3 totals 15 residues. The V gene's germline CDR1 is SGHKS and CDR2 YYEKEE (reference sequence). The CDR3 spells CASSPWGVTNEKLFF. The CDR3 DNA reads TGTGCCAGCAGCCCTTGGGGGGTTACTAATGAAAAACTGTTTTTT.

The chain recombines TRBV9 with TRBJ2-2; D is perhaps TRBD2 (6 bases). The CDR3 sequence is 17 residues long. Germline values: CDR1 SGDLS, CDR2 YYNGEE. V lost 3 bases and J 1 base, leaving 16 bases between the germline ends. The DNA of the CDR3 is TGTGCCAGCAGCGAGACCCCGGGGCGGGAGAACACCGGGGAGCTGTTTTTT. Amino acids: CASSETPGRENTGELFF.

The V call is TRBV9, the J call TRBJ1-3; D not certain. Per the germline V gene, CDR1 is SGDLS and CDR2 is YYNGEE. Trimming shortened V by 4 bases and J by 8 bases, and 16 bases separated the two germline ends. The CDR3 is made up of 14 amino acids. The CDR3 sequence: CASSTRPVGDTIYF. The CDR3 DNA reads TGTGCCAGCAGCACCCGACCCGTAGGTGACACCATATATTTT.

The gene calls are TRBV5-6 and TRBJ2-7, with 8 bases aligning to TRBD1. The CDR3 consists of 14 residues. Losses at the gene ends were 4 bases for V and 4 bases for J; bases not matched to a gene: 7. In germline, CDR1 is SGHDT, CDR2 YYEEEE. The CDR3 DNA reads as TGTGCCAGCAGCCAAGGGACAGGAGCGTACGAGCAGTACTTC. As protein: CASSQGTGAYEQYF.

The gene calls are TRBV28 and TRBJ2-2; 12 bases agree with TRBD1. Germline lookup yields CDR1 MDHEN and CDR2 SYDVKM. After removal of 7 bases from V and 4 bases from J, the junction contained 16 bases not matched to a gene. The CDR3 has 19 residues. CDR3 nucleotide sequence: TGTGCCAGCACAGGGACAGGGGGCTCTAGCCGACCGGGCACCGGGGAGCTGTTTTTT. Residues: CASTGTGGSSRPGTGELFF.

The rearrangement joins TRBV21-1 to TRBJ1-6; whether TRBD1, the table's D call, matches the DNA was not checked. TRBV21-1 corresponds to a pseudogene. The CDR3 is 17 residues long. The CDR3 DNA sequence: TGTGCCAGCAGCAAAGTGAGGGGCGACAGGGATAATTCACCCCTCCACTTT. It is translated as CASSKVRGDRDNSPLHF.

This clone has just a few counts. The V and J genes are TRBV13 and TRBJ1-2; D is uncertain. The CDR3 is 14 residues long. CDR1 is PRHDT and CDR2 is FYEKMQ in the germline V gene (reference sequence). Trimming took off 1 base at V and 0 bases at J, with 6 bases between the two ends. The CDR3 region is CASSLAGPNYGYTF. CDR3 nucleotides: TGTGCCAGCAGCTTAGCGGGCCCTAACTATGGCTACACCTTC.

The V call is TRBV27, the J call TRBJ2-1; D gene uncertain. Deletions cut 2 bases from V and 9 bases from J, with 8 bases between. In germline, CDR1 is MNHEY, CDR2 SMNVEV (reference sequence). The CDR3 contains 12 residues. The CDR3 DNA reads TGTGCCAGCAGTTTACGAGAGAGTGAGCAGTTCTTC. This codes for CASSLRESEQFF.

V and J are TRBV7-7 and TRBJ2-2; D is possibly TRBD1 or TRBD2 (7 bases each). CDR3 length: 15 amino acids. V dropped 6 bases and J dropped 1 base, with 12 bases sitting between them. Germline CDR1 is SSHAT and CDR2 is FNYEAQ (reference sequence). This chain's CDR3 is CASRAGDRNTGELFF. The CDR3 region has the DNA TGTGCCAGCAGGGCGGGGGACAGGAACACCGGGGAGCTGTTTTTT.

The V and J genes are TRBV19 and TRBJ2-7; TRBD1 matches at 8 bases. The ends lost 5 bases at V and 0 bases at J; junction bases unmatched: 6. The germline gives CDR1 LNHDA, CDR2 SQIVND (reference sequence). The CDR3 spans 15 residues. The CDR3 reads CASSPQGQGSYEQYF. The CDR3 region has the DNA TGTGCCAGTAGTCCACAAGGACAGGGCTCCTACGAGCAGTACTTC.

The chain combines TRBV14 with TRBJ2-1; D is unclear. Trimming shortened V by 0 bases and J by 4 bases, and 10 bases separated the two germline ends. This CDR3 spans 15 amino acids. Germline CDR1 is SGHDN and CDR2 is FVKESK. In DNA form, the CDR3 reads TGTGCCAGCAGCCAAGATATGTACGTTTACAATGAGCAGTTCTTC. Protein product: CASSQDMYVYNEQFF.

The chain uses TRBV19 and TRBJ1-2; D not certain. The CDR3 has 13 amino acids. The V gene lost 0 bases and the J gene lost 4 bases, with 6 bases spanning the gap. Germline V gives CDR1 LNHDA, CDR2 SQIVND (reference sequence). Written as DNA, the CDR3 is TGTGCCAGTAGTATAGATCGGAGCTATGGCTACACCTTC. Its translation is CASSIDRSYGYTF.

The rearrangement links TRBV19 to TRBJ1-1; weak D call: TRBD1 (6 bases). V lost 6 bases and J lost 7, with 9 bases in between. The V gene's germline CDR1 is LNHDA and CDR2 SQIVND (reference sequence). The CDR3 consists of 11 residues. The CDR3 sequence is CASRTQGEAFF. CDR3 DNA: TGTGCCAGTAGGACACAGGGTGAAGCTTTCTTT. Using reference TRBV19 and TRBJ1-1 for the parts outside the CDR3, the full variable domain is DGGITQSPKYLFRKEGQNVTLSCEQNLNHDAMYWYRQDPGQGLRLIYYSQIVNDFQKGDIAEGYSVSREKKESFPLTVTSAQKNPTAFYLCASRTQGEAFFGQGTRLTVV.

This clone was seen a few times. This sequence joins TRBV6-6 and TRBJ2-7; possibly TRBD1 for D (5 bases). Germline-derived CDR1 and CDR2 are MNHNY and SVGAGI (reference sequence). The V and J ends lost 3 bases and 5 bases respectively, with 14 bases between them. The CDR3 is made up of 14 amino acids. The CDR3 loop is CASSYFGRAHEQYF. The CDR3 coding sequence is TGTGCCAGCAGTTATTTCGGCAGGGCCCACGAGCAGTACTTC.

This clone has a single count. The J gene is TRBJ1-2, the V gene TRBV29-1, with 8 bases aligning to TRBD1. From germline, CDR1 is SQVTM and CDR2 ANQGSEA. The V and J ends lost 6 bases and 8 bases, in that order; junction bases with no gene match: 2. CDR3 length: 10 residues. CDR3 nucleotide sequence: TGCAGCGTGGGGACAGGCGGCTACACCTTC. Translated: CSVGTGGYTF.

This sequence joins TRBV7-2 and TRBJ2-1; 12 nucleotides line up with TRBD2. With 1 base clipped from V and 9 bases from J, the junction kept 1 base outside the gene matches. The length of the CDR3 is 14 residues. Germline loops: CDR1 SGHTA, CDR2 FQGNSA. The CDR3 region is CASSLVGLAGEQFF. CDR3 sequence (DNA): TGTGCCAGCAGCTTAGTGGGACTAGCGGGTGAGCAGTTCTTC.

This clone was counted a single time. The genes are TRBV5-1 and TRBJ2-1, with 9 bases aligning to TRBD1. Germline V lookup: CDR1 SGHRS, CDR2 YFSETQ. V was pared by 3 bases and J by 5 bases, with 3 bases of the junction left unmatched. This CDR3 has 14 residues. DNA of the CDR3: TGCGCCAGCAGCTGGACAGGGGTGAACAATGAGCAGTTCTTC. Residues: CASSWTGVNNEQFF. Using reference TRBV5-1 and TRBJ2-1 for the parts outside the CDR3, the full variable domain is KAGVTQTPRYLIKTRGQQVTLSCSPISGHRSVSWYQQTPGQGLQFLFEYFSETQRNKGNFPGRFSGRQFSNSRSEMNVSTLELGDSALYLCASSWTGVNNEQFFGPGTRLTVL.

The rearrangement joins TRBV5-1 to TRBJ2-3, with D perhaps matching TRBD2 (6 bases). Germline V gene lookup returns CDR1 SGHRS and CDR2 YFSETQ. V gave up 0 bases and J gave up 10 bases, with 15 bases separating them. This CDR3 comprises 14 residues. CDR3 in DNA: TGCGCCAGCAGCTTGGGGGACTCCCACTGGGCGCAGTATTTT. It codes for CASSLGDSHWAQYF. Full variable domain (remainder filled in from reference TRBV5-1 and TRBJ2-3): KAGVTQTPRYLIKTRGQQVTLSCSPISGHRSVSWYQQTPGQGLQFLFEYFSETQRNKGNFPGRFSGRQFSNSRSEMNVSTLELGDSALYLCASSLGDSHWAQYFGPGTRLTVL.

The chain combines TRBV29-1 with TRBJ2-1; 8 bases align to TRBD2. J gave up 5 bases and V 3 bases, and 6 bases lay outside the gene matches. The CDR3 sequence is 14 residues long. Germline V lookup: CDR1 SQVTM, CDR2 ANQGSEA. The CDR3 spells CSVDRGLVNNEQFF. CDR3 DNA: TGCAGCGTTGATCGGGGACTAGTCAACAATGAGCAGTTCTTC.